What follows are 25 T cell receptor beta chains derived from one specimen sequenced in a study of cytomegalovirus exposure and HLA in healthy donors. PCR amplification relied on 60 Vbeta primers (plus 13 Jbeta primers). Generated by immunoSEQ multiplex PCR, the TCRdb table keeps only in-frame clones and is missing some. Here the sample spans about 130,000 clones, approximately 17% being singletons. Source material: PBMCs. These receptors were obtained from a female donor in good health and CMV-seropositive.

The CDR3 sequence: CAPSLRDRDTEAFF. CDR3 DNA: TGTGCCCCCTCCCTCCGGGACAGGGACACTGAAGCTTTCTTT. This rearrangement joins TRBV6-5 to TRBJ1-1; 9 bases agree with TRBD1. Trimming cost V 11 bases and J 3 bases; bases outside gene matches: 10. Looked up from germline, CDR1 is MNHEY and CDR2 is SVGAGI. The CDR3 has 14 amino acids.

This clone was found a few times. The CDR3 nucleotides are TGCGCCAGCAGCTCGGGGACAGAGAGTTCCGAAAAACTGTTTTTT. As protein: CASSSGTESSEKLFF. The V and J genes are TRBV5-1 and TRBJ1-4, with 7 bases aligning to TRBD1. Germline CDR1 SGHRS, CDR2 YFSETQ. J lost 8 bases, V lost 3 bases, and 10 bases had no gene match. This CDR3 spans 15 amino acids.

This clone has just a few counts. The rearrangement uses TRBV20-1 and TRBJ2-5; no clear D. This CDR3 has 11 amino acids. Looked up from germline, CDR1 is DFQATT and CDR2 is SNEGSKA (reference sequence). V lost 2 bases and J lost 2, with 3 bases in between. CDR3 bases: TGCAGTGCTAGATCTCAAGAGACCCAGTACTTC. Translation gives CSARSQETQYF.

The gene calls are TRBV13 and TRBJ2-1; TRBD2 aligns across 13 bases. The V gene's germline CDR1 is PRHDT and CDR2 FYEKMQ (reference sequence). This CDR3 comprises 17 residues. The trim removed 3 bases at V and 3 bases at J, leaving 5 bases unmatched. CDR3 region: CASSFFRTSGSYNEQFF. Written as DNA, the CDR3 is TGTGCCAGCAGCTTTTTCAGGACTAGCGGGAGCTACAATGAGCAGTTCTTC.

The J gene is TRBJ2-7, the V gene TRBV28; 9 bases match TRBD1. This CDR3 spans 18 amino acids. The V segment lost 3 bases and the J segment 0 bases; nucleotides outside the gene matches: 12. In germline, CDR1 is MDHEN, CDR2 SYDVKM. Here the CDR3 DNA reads TGTGCCAGCAGTTTTCTGTGGGACAGGGACATTAGCTCCTACGAGCAGTACTTC. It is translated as CASSFLWDRDISSYEQYF.

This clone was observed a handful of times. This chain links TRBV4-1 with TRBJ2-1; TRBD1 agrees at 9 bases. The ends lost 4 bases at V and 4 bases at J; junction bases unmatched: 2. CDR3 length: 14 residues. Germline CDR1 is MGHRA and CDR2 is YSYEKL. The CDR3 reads CASSRGQGYNEQFF. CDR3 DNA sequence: TGCGCCAGCAGCCGTGGACAGGGGTACAATGAGCAGTTCTTC.

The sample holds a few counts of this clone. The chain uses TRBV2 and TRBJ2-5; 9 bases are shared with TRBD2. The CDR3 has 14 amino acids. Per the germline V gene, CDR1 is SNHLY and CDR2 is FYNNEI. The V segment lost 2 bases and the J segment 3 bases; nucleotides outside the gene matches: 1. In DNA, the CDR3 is TGTGCCAGCAGTGAACTAGCGGGAAAAGAGACCCAGTACTTC. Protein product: CASSELAGKETQYF.

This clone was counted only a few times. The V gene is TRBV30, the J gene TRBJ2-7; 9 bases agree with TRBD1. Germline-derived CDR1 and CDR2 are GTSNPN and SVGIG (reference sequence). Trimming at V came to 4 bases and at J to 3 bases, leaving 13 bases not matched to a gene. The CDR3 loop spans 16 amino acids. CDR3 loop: CAWTHSGTGFGYEQYF. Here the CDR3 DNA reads TGTGCCTGGACCCATTCCGGGACAGGGTTCGGCTACGAGCAGTACTTC. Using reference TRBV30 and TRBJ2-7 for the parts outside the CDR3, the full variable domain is SQTIHQWPATLVQPVGSPLSLECTVEGTSNPNLYWYRQAAGRGLQLLFYSVGIGQISSEVPQNLSASRPQDRQFILSSKKLLLSDSGFYLCAWTHSGTGFGYEQYFGPGTRLTVT.

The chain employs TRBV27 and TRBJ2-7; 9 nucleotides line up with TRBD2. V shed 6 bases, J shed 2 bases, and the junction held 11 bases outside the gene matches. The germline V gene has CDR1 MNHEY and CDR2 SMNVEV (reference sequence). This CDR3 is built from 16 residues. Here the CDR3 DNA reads TGTGCCAGCAGCCGCCTCGGGGCTAGCGGGGCCTACGAGCAGTACTTC. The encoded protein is CASSRLGASGAYEQYF.

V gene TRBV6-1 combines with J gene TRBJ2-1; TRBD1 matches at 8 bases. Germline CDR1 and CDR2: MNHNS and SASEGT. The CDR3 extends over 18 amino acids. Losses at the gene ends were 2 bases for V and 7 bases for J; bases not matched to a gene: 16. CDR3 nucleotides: TGTGCCAGCAGTGAATTGGCCTCTGGACAGGGTCTAACAAATGAGCAGTTCTTC. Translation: CASSELASGQGLTNEQFF.

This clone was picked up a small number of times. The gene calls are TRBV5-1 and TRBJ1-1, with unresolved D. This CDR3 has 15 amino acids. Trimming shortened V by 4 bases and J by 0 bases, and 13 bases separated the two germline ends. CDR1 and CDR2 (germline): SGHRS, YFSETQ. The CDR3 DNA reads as TGCGCCAGCAGCCCGGGGTTGGTTTTGAACACTGAAGCTTTCTTT. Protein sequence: CASSPGLVLNTEAFF. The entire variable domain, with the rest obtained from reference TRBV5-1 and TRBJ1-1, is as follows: KAGVTQTPRYLIKTRGQQVTLSCSPISGHRSVSWYQQTPGQGLQFLFEYFSETQRNKGNFPGRFSGRQFSNSRSEMNVSTLELGDSALYLCASSPGLVLNTEAFFGQGTRLTVV.

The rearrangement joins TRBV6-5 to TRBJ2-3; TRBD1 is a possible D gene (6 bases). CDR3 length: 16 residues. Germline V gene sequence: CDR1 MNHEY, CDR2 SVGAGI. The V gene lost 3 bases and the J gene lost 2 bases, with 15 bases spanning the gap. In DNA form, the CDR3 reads TGTGCCAGCAGTTATTCCTACAGGGTAGACACAGATACGCAGTATTTT. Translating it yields CASSYSYRVDTDTQYF.

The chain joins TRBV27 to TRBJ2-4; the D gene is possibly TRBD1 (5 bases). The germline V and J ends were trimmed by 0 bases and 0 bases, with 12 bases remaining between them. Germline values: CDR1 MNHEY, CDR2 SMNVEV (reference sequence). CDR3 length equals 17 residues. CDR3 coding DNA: TGTGCCAGCAGTTTATCGTTCCAGGGTCTAGCCAAAAACATTCAGTACTTC. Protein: CASSLSFQGLAKNIQYF.

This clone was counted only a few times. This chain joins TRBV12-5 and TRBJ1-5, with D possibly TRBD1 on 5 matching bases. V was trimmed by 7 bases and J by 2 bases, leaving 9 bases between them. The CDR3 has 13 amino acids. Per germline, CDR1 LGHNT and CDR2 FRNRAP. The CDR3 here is CASAVQGNQPQHF. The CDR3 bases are TGTGCTAGTGCCGTACAGGGCAATCAGCCCCAGCATTTT.

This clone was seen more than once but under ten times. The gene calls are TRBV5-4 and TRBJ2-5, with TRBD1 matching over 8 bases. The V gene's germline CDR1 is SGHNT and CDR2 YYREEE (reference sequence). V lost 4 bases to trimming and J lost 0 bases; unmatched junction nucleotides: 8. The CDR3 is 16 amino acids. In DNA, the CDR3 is TGTGCCAGCAGCGCCACGGGACAGGTGTACCAAGAGACCCAGTACTTC. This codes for CASSATGQVYQETQYF.

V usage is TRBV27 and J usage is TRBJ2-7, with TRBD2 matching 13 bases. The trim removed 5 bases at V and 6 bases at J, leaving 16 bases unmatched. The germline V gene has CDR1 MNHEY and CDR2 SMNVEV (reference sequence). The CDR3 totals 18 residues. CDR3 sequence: CASSARGLAGVSRGEQYF. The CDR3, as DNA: TGTGCCAGCAGTGCCCGAGGACTAGCGGGAGTTTCGCGAGGCGAGCAGTACTTC.

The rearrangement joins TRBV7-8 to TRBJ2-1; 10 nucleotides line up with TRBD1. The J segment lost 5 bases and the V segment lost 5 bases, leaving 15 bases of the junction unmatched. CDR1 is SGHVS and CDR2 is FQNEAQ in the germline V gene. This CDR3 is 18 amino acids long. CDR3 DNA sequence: TGTGCCAGCAGCCTGACAGGGGGCGTCAGCCTCTCTAACAATGAGCAGTTCTTC. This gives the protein CASSLTGGVSLSNNEQFF.

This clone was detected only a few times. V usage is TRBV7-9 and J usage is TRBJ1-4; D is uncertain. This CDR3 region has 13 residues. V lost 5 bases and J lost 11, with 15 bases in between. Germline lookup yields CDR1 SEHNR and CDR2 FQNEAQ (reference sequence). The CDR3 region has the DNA TGTGCCAGCAGCCCACTTATCACGATCAAACTGTTTTTT. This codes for CASSPLITIKLFF.

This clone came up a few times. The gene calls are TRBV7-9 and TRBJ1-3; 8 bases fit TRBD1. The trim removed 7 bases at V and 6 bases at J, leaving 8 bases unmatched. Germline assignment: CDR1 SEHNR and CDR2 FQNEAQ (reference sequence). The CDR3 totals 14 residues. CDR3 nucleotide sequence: TGTGCCAGCACCAACAGGGGGGAAGAAAACACCATATATTTT. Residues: CASTNRGEENTIYF.

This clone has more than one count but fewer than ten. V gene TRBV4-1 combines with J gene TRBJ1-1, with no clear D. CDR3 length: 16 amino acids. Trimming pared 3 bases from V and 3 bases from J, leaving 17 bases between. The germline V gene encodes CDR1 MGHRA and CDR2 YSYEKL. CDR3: CASSHTRDTSDTEAFF. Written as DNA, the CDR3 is TGCGCCAGCAGCCATACCCGGGATACGAGTGACACTGAAGCTTTCTTT.

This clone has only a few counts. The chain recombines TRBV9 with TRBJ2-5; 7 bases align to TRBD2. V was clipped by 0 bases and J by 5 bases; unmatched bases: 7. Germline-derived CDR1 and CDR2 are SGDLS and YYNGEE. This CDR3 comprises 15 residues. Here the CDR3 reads CASSVAVAGEETQYF. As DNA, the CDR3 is TGTGCCAGCAGCGTAGCTGTGGCGGGAGAGGAGACCCAGTACTTC.

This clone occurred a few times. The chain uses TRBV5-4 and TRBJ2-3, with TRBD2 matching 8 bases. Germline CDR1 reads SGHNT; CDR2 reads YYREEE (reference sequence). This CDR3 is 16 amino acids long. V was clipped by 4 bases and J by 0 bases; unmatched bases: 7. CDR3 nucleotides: TGTGCCAGCAGCCCCAAGCGGGGGTTCAGCACAGATACGCAGTATTTT. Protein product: CASSPKRGFSTDTQYF.

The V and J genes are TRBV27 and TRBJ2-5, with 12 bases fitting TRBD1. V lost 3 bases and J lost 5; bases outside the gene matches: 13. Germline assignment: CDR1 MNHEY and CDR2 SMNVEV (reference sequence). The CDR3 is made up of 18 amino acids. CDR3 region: CASSFSGQGAQVRETQYF. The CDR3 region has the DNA TGTGCCAGCAGTTTTTCGGGACAGGGGGCCCAGGTCCGGGAGACCCAGTACTTC.

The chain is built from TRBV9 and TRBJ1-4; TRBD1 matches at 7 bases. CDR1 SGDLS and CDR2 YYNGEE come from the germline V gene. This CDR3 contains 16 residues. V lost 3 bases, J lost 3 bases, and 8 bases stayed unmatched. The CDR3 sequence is CASSAETGLANEKLFF. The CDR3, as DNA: TGTGCCAGCAGCGCCGAGACAGGGCTGGCTAATGAAAAACTGTTTTTT.

In nucleotides, the CDR3 is TGTGCCAGCAGCCGTCCTAGCGGGACAAGCTCCTACGAGCAGTACTTC. Protein: CASSRPSGTSSYEQYF. The V gene is TRBV7-2, the J gene TRBJ2-7; TRBD2 matches at 9 bases. The trim removed 5 bases at V and 0 bases at J, leaving 8 bases unmatched. The CDR3 is 16 amino acids. From germline, CDR1 is SGHTA and CDR2 FQGNSA.